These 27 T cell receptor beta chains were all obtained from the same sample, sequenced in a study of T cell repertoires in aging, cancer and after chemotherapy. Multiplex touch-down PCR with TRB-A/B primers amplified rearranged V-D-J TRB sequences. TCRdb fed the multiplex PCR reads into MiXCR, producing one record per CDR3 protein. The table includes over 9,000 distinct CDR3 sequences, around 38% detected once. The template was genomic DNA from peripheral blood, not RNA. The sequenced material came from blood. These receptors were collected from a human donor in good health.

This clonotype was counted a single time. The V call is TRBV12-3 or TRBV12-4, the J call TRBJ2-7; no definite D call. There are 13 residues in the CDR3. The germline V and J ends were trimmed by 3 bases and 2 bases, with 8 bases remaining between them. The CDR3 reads CASSFHGTYEQYF. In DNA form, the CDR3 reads TGTGCCAGCAGTTTTCACGGTACCTACGAGCAGTACTTC.

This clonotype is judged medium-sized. The DNA of the CDR3 is TGCAGCGTTGATGCATCGGACTATGGCTACACCTTC. This gives the protein CSVDASDYGYTF. The chain carries TRBV29-1 and TRBJ1-2, with unresolved D. Trimming stripped 3 bases from V and 3 bases from J, with 8 bases between. Germline lookup yields CDR1 SQVTM and CDR2 ANQGSEA. The CDR3 consists of 12 residues. The full variable domain, its missing parts supplied by reference TRBV29-1 and TRBJ1-2, is SAVISQKPSRDICQRGTSLTIQCQVDSQVTMMFWYRQQPGQSLTLIATANQGSEATYESGFVIDKFPISRPNLTFSTLTVSNMSPEDSSIYLCSVDASDYGYTFGSGTRLTVV.

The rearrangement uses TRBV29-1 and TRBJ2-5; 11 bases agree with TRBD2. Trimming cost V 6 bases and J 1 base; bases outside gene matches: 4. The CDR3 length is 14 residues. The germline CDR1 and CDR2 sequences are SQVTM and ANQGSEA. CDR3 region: CSVRGTSGQETQYF. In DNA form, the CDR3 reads TGCAGCGTGAGGGGGACTAGCGGCCAAGAGACCCAGTACTTC. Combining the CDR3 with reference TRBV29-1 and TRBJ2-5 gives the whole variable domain SAVISQKPSRDICQRGTSLTIQCQVDSQVTMMFWYRQQPGQSLTLIATANQGSEATYESGFVIDKFPISRPNLTFSTLTVSNMSPEDSSIYLCSVRGTSGQETQYFGPGTRLLVL.

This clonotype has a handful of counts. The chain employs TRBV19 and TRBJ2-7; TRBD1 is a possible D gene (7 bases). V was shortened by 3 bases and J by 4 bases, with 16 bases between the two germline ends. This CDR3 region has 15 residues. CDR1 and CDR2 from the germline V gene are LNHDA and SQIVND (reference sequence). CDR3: CASSISAGGLYEQYF. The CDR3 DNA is TGTGCCAGTAGTATTTCGGCAGGGGGGTTGTACGAGCAGTACTTC.

This CDR3 is CARWAGELFF. CDR3 bases: TGTGCACGGTGGGCCGGGGAGCTGTTTTTT. The chain uses TRBV30 and TRBJ2-2, with D uncertain. The CDR3 sequence is 10 residues long. Per germline, CDR1 GTSNPN and CDR2 SVGIG (reference sequence).

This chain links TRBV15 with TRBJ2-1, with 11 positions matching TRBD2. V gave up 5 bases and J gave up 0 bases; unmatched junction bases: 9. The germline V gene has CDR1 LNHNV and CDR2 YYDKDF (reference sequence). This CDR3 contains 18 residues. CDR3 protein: CATSPRTSGRSSYNEQFF. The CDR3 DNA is TGTGCCACCAGCCCCCGGACTAGCGGGCGCAGCTCCTACAATGAGCAGTTCTTC.

The CDR3 DNA reads as TGTGCCACCAGTGGGCTAGCGGGAGAAAATGAGCAGTTCTTC. As protein: CATSGLAGENEQFF. V is TRBV24-1 and J is TRBJ2-1; 10 nucleotides line up with TRBD2. CDR3 length: 14 residues. The V and J ends lost 5 bases and 7 bases, in that order; junction bases with no gene match: 4. Germline CDR1 KGHDR, CDR2 SFDVKD.

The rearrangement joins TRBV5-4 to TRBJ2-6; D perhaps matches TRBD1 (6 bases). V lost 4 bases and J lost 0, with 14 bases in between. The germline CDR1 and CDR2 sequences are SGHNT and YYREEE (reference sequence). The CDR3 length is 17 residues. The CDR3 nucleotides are TGTGCCAGCAGCCAGGGACACCTGATCTCTGGGGCCAACGTCCTGACTTTC. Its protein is CASSQGHLISGANVLTF.

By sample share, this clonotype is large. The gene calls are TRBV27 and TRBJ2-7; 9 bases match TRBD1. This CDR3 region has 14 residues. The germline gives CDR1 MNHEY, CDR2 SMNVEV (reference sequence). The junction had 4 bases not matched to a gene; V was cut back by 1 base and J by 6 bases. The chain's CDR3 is CASSLWGQGGEQYF. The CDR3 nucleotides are TGTGCCAGCAGTTTATGGGGACAGGGAGGCGAGCAGTACTTC.

The CDR3 sequence: CASWGGNNQPQHF. DNA for the CDR3: TGTGCCAGCTGGGGCGGCAACAATCAGCCCCAGCATTTT. The genes are TRBV6-5 and TRBJ1-5; a possible D gene is TRBD1 (5 bases). The CDR3 is made up of 13 amino acids. V gave up 8 bases and J gave up 3 bases, with 11 bases separating them. Germline assignment: CDR1 MNHEY and CDR2 SVGAGI.

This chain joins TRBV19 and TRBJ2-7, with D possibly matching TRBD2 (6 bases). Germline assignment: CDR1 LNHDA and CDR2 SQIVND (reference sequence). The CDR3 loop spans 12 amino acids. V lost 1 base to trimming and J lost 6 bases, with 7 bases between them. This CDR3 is CASSIVGGEQYF. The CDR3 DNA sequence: TGTGCCAGTAGTATAGTCGGGGGCGAGCAGTACTTC.

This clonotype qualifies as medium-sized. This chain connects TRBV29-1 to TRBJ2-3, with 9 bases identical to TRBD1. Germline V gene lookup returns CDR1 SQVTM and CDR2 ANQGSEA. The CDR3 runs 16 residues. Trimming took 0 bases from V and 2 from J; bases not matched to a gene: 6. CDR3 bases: TGCAGCGTTGAAGATCCCGGGACAGGGCACACAGATACGCAGTATTTT. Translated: CSVEDPGTGHTDTQYF.

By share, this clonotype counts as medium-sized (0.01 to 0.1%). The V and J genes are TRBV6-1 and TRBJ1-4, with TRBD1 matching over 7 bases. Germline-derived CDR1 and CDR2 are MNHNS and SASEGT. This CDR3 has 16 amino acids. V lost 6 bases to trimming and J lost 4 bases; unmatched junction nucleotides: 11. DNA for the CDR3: TGTGCCAGCAGCCTCGAGACAGGGATGGGTAATGAAAAACTGTTTTTT. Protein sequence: CASSLETGMGNEKLFF.

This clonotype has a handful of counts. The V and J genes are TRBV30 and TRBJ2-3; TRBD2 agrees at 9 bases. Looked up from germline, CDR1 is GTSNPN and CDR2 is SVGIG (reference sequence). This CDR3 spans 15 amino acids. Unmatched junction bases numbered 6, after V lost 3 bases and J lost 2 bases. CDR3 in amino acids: CAWRFSGRNTDTQYF. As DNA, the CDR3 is TGTGCCTGGAGGTTTAGCGGGAGAAACACAGATACGCAGTATTTT.

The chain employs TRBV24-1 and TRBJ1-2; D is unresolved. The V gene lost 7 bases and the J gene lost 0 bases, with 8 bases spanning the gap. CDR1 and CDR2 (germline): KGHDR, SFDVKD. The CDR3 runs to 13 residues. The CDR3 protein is CATRDGANYGYTF. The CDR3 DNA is TGTGCCACCAGGGACGGAGCTAACTATGGCTACACCTTC.

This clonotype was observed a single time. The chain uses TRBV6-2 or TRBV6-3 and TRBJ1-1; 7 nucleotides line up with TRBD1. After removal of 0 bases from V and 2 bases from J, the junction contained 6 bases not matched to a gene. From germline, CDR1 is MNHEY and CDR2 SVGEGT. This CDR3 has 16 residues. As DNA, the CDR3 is TGTGCCAGCAGTTACTCAGGGGGCTCTTCAAACACTGAAGCTTTCTTT. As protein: CASSYSGGSSNTEAFF.

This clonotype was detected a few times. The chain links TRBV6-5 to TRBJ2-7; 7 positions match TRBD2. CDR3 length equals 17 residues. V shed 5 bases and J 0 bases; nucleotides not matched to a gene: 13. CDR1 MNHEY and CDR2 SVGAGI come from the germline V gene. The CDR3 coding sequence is TGTGCCAGCAGTGCCTTATCCCTAGCGGCGAGCTCCTACGAGCAGTACTTC. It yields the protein CASSALSLAASSYEQYF.

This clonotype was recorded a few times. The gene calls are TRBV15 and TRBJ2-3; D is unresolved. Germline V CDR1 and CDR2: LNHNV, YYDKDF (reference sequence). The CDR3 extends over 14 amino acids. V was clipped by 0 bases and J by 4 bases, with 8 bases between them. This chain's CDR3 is CATSRDSPADTQYF. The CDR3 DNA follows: TGTGCCACCAGCAGAGATAGCCCGGCAGATACGCAGTATTTT.

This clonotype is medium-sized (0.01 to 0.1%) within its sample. CDR3 DNA: TGTGCCAGTAGTACTTATAGCGGGGACAATGAGCAGTTCTTC. Encoded protein: CASSTYSGDNEQFF. This rearrangement joins TRBV19 to TRBJ2-1; TRBD2 agrees at 8 bases. V shed 4 bases and J 5 bases; nucleotides not matched to a gene: 4. In germline, CDR1 is LNHDA, CDR2 SQIVND (reference sequence). The length of the CDR3 is 14 residues.

The CDR3 loop is CASRYGQGHYEQYF. The CDR3 DNA sequence: TGTGCCAGCAGATATGGACAGGGCCACTACGAGCAGTACTTC. The chain joins TRBV12-3 or TRBV12-4 to TRBJ2-7, with 8 positions matching TRBD1. There are 14 residues in the CDR3. V gave up 6 bases and J gave up 3 bases; unmatched junction bases: 7.

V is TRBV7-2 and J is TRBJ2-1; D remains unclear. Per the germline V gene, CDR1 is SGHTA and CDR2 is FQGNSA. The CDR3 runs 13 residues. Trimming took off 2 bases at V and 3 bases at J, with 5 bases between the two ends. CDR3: CASSLNVYNEQFF. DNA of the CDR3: TGTGCCAGCAGCTTAAATGTCTACAATGAGCAGTTCTTC.

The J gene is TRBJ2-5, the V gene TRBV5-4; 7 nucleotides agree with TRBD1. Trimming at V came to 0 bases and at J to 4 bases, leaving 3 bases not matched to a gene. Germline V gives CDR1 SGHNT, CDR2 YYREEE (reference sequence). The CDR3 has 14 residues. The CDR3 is CASSLGGGGETQYF. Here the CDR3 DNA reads TGTGCCAGCAGCTTGGGAGGGGGCGGAGAGACCCAGTACTTC.

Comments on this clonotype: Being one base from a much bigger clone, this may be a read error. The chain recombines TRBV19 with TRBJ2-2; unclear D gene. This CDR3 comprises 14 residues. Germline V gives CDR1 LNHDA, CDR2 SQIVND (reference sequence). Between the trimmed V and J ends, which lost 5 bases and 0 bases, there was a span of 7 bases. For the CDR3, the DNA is TGTGCCAGTAGTGAGACTTCGAACACCGGGGAGCTGTTTTTT. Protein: CASSETSNTGELFF.

The CDR3 reads CASSITAGTQETQYF. The CDR3 coding sequence is TGTGCCAGTAGTATTACCGCGGGGACACAAGAGACCCAGTACTTC. This chain joins TRBV19 and TRBJ2-5; either TRBD1 or TRBD2 may supply D (6 bases each). Looked up from germline, CDR1 is LNHDA and CDR2 is SQIVND (reference sequence). V gave up 3 bases and J gave up 2 bases, with 13 bases separating them. This CDR3 comprises 15 residues.

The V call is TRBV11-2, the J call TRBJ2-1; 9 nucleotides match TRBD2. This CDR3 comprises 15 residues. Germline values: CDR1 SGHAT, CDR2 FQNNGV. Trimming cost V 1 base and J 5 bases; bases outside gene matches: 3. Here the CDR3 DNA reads TGTGCCAGCAGCTTAGGGGGCGGGAGGGACAATGAGCAGTTCTTC. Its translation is CASSLGGGRDNEQFF.

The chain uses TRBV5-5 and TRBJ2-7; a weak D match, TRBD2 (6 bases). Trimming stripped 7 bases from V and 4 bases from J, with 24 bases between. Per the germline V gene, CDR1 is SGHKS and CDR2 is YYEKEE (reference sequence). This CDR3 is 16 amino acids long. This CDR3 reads CASRGLRDRALYEQYF. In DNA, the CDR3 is TGTGCCAGCCGGGGGTTGCGGGACCGTGCGTTATACGAGCAGTACTTC.

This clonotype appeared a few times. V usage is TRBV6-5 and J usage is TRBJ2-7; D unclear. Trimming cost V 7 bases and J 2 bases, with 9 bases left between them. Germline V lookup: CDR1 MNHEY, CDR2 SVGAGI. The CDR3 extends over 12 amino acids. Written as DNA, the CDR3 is TGTGCCAGCAAAGTTCATACCTACGAGCAGTACTTC. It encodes CASKVHTYEQYF.